This section outlines one TCR beta chain sequence together with its context. This record belongs to a study of T cell changes during pregnancy in multiple sclerosis. Produced via immunoSEQ multiplex PCR; TCRdb's table is partial and in-frame only. Of about 40,000 clones listed, around 90% are singletons. V shed 8 bases and J shed 4 bases, with 24 bases lying between them. This CDR3 spans 17 amino acids. CDR1 and CDR2 (germline): SGHVS, FQNEAQ. The origin of this receptor is a female donor with multiple sclerosis, enrolled in a pregnancy study. This chain joins TRBV7-8 and TRBJ2-1, with D perhaps matching TRBD2 (8 bases). The input for sequencing was CD8+ T cells from peripheral blood mononuclear cells, taken before pregnancy. CDR3 region: CASGIAGTRGVYNEQFF. CDR3 in DNA: TGTGCCAGCGGAATAGCGGGGACCAGGGGGGTATACAATGAGCAGTTCTTC.